Below, 7 T cell receptor beta chains from the same sample are listed, as sequenced in a study of control samples from healthy donors and cancer patients. The table came from immunoSEQ multiplex PCR; TCRdb's copy has only in-frame clones and leaves some out. Of roughly 130,000 clones listed, approximately 95% are singletons. Sequencing was performed on blood. The receptor set was obtained from a man younger than 40 in good health.

The chain combines TRBV25-1 with TRBJ2-7; the D is unclear. The CDR3 runs to 12 residues. Germline CDR1 is MGHDK and CDR2 is SYGVNS. V lost 1 base and J 5 bases, leaving 6 bases between the germline ends. CDR3: CASSEFTNEQYF. The CDR3 DNA follows: TGTGCCAGCAGTGAATTCACGAACGAGCAGTACTTC.

This clone showed up just once. V usage is TRBV5-5 and J usage is TRBJ1-1; 9 bases fit TRBD1. CDR1 and CDR2 (germline): SGHKS, YYEKEE (reference sequence). Trimming took 3 bases from V and 2 from J; bases not matched to a gene: 2. This CDR3 is built from 14 residues. CDR3: CASSWGQGNTEAFF. The CDR3 bases are TGTGCCAGCAGCTGGGGACAGGGCAACACTGAAGCTTTCTTT.

This sequence joins TRBV4-2 and TRBJ2-7; 7 nucleotides align to TRBD2. CDR1 LGHNA and CDR2 YNFKEQ come from the germline V gene. The CDR3 totals 15 residues. V gave up 4 bases and J gave up 6 bases; unmatched junction bases: 12. The CDR3, as DNA: TGTGCCAGCAGCCCCCGCCCTGGGAGGGAAGTCGAGCAGTACTTC. Its protein is CASSPRPGREVEQYF.

The table lists this clone with a count of one. The V gene is TRBV7-2, the J gene TRBJ2-1, with 15 nucleotides matching TRBD2. This CDR3 comprises 18 residues. The ends lost 2 bases at V and 10 bases at J; junction bases unmatched: 12. Germline values: CDR1 SGHTA, CDR2 FQGNSA. As DNA, the CDR3 is TGTGCCAGCAGCTTAACCCCGGGACTAGCGGGGGGATGGGACGAGCAGTTCTTC. It translates to CASSLTPGLAGGWDEQFF. Using reference TRBV7-2 and TRBJ2-1 for the parts outside the CDR3, the full variable domain is GAGVSQSPSNKVTEKGKDVELRCDPISGHTALYWYRQSLGQGLEFLIYFQGNSAPDKSGLPSDRFSAERTGGSVSTLTIQRTQQEDSAVYLCASSLTPGLAGGWDEQFFGPGTRLTVL.

The chain recombines TRBV27 with TRBJ1-4; 7 nucleotides align to TRBD1. The CDR3 runs 16 residues. With 0 bases clipped from V and 5 bases from J, the junction kept 6 bases outside the gene matches. Germline loops: CDR1 MNHEY, CDR2 SMNVEV (reference sequence). The CDR3 loop is CASSLSWDSINEKLFF. In nucleotides, the CDR3 is TGTGCCAGCAGTTTATCATGGGACAGTATCAATGAAAAACTGTTTTTT. Using reference TRBV27 and TRBJ1-4 for the parts outside the CDR3, the full variable domain is EAQVTQNPRYLITVTGKKLTVTCSQNMNHEYMSWYRQDPGLGLRQIYYSMNVEVTDKGDVPEGYKVSRKEKRNFPLILESPSPNQTSLYFCASSLSWDSINEKLFFGSGTQLSVL.

The V call is TRBV14, the J call TRBJ1-3; TRBD1 is a possible D gene (5 bases). The CDR3 is 15 residues long. From germline, CDR1 is SGHDN and CDR2 FVKESK. The V and J ends lost 2 bases and 0 bases respectively, with 8 bases between them. CDR3 in DNA: TGTGCCAGCAGCCAACGACAGTACTCTGGAAACACCATATATTTT. It translates to CASSQRQYSGNTIYF.

V is TRBV3-1 (or the pseudogene TRBV3-2) and J is TRBJ2-1; 11 nucleotides align to TRBD2. The trim removed 4 bases at V and 6 bases at J, leaving 8 bases unmatched. Germline loops: CDR1 LGHDT, CDR2 YNNKEL (reference sequence). The CDR3 runs to 16 residues. This chain's CDR3 is CASSPPTSGAANEQFF. The DNA of the CDR3 is TGTGCCAGCAGCCCGCCGACTAGCGGGGCGGCCAATGAGCAGTTCTTC.